Included here is one T cell receptor beta chain sequence, with context. Time point meaning: late sampling 161 to 241 days after vaccination in three convalescent patients. The dates of positive PCR tests extended from March through December 2020 and came before the US Alpha, Beta and Delta variants. TCRdb analysed the PCR reads with MiXCR anew, one entry per CDR3 protein. The sample contains 28,000 or so distinct CDR3 sequences, 50% of which appear only once. This entry comes from a study of vaccination and CD4 T cells after COVID-19. The overall study: Median draw time for post-COVID samples was 85 to 120 days post-diagnosis (range 35 to 161). Median time from second vaccine dose to sampling was about 70 days (14 to 241).

The germline V gene has CDR1 WNHNN and CDR2 SYGVQD (reference sequence). The CDR3 loop spans 12 amino acids. With 3 bases removed from V and 3 bases from J, the gap between germline ends came to 2 bases. The sequenced sample was CD4+ T cells from blood, obtained about 7 months after SARS-CoV-2 vaccination. This chain joins TRBV10-1 and TRBJ2-2; D unclear. The sequence was collected from a human donor who had recovered from COVID-19. The CDR3 loop reads CASSDHTGELFF. In nucleotides, the CDR3 is TGCGCCAGCAGTGACCACACCGGGGAGCTGTTTTTT.